A selection of T cell receptor beta chains follows, all from one sample in a study of blood T cells in healthy people across ages. One entry per CDR3 protein results from TCRdb running MiXCR on the 5' RACE reads. The table lists approximately 600,000 distinct CDR3 sequences, under 70% of them singletons. Source material: blood. All receptors come from a man aged 55 to 70 in good health. Each CDR3 is given without its conserved first and last residue. Fields, in order: J gene, V gene, CDR3 protein.

TRBJ2-3	TRBV4-3	ASSHARTSTDTQY
TRBJ2-3	TRBV4-1	ASSRKTASGGESTDTQY
TRBJ2-7	TRBV20-1	SAPGGEAYEQY
TRBJ2-5	TRBV9	ASSVSDGQETQY
TRBJ2-2	TRBV5-5	ASSQTGGGTGELF
TRBJ2-1	TRBV29-1	SVEFVEQF
TRBJ2-1	TRBV20-1	SAQDATGAYNEQF
TRBJ2-5	TRBV20-1	SARPGTSGGQETQY
NA	TRBV5-6	ASSPDIYETQY
TRBJ1-5	TRBV12-5	ASGLVGLSNQPQH
TRBJ2-3	TRBV12-3/TRBV12-4	ASSLTSGQGLTDTQY
TRBJ2-7	TRBV6-5	ASSFARGPYEQY
TRBJ2-5	TRBV28	ASSLADEQY
TRBJ2-7	TRBV5-1	ASRPGQGTYEQY
TRBJ2-7	TRBV12-3/TRBV12-4	ASTDRQSSYEQY
TRBJ2-1	TRBV4-2	ASSQEGTSGAASEQF
TRBJ1-4	TRBV2	ASSEVTGGGEKLF
TRBJ2-7	TRBV6-6	ASTLAGGSYEQY
TRBJ1-1	TRBV10-3	ATKTQGTLGTEAF
TRBJ2-3	TRBV7-9	ASSETITGTDTQY